This T cell receptor (beta chain) was obtained from a study of CXCR3-negative and CXCR3-positive naive CD8 T cells. Study-wide points: Against CXCR3-negative naive cells, CXCR3-positive naive cells showed more hydrophobic TRB CDR3s.

CD45RO-CCR7+CD27+CD95- defined naive CD8+ T cells. Turning to this clonotype: Its target is unknown.

UMI-labeled TRB cDNA libraries were prepared by 5' RACE. TCRdb re-called the 5' RACE reads and gives one entry per CDR3 protein, without DNA. Its clone listing holds about 130,000 distinct CDR3 sequences. Sequenced: naive CXCR3- CD8+ T cells from blood. Subset noted: CD45RO-CCR7+CD27+CD95- naive CD8+ T cells lacking CXCR3 (TNR3-). The receptor was isolated from a human donor in good health. Some clones in this sample may be carry-over from other donors' samples.

CDR3 protein: CASSLQATSGRRGEQFF. The V call is TRBV7-3, the J call TRBJ2-1; lacking DNA, the TRBD2 call made by TCRdb goes unchecked. This CDR3 spans 17 amino acids. Germline V gene sequence: CDR1 SGHTA, CDR2 FQGTGA.